The T cell receptor (beta chain) described here comes from a study of vaccination effects on CD4 cells after COVID-19. Culture proceeded for approximately 10 days, and CD4+ T cells were then isolated. Everyone in the study got two shots of either the BNT162b2 or mRNA-1273 vaccine. According to the study, vaccine recipients showed no prior SARS-CoV-2 infection and negative nucleocapsid antibodies. On this clone: Its antigen is not known.

Germline CDR1 is SNHLY and CDR2 is FYNNEI. This CDR3 is built from 12 residues. After removal of 11 bases from V and 4 bases from J, the junction contained 7 bases not matched to a gene. Some clones are missing from TCRdb's copy, which holds only in-frame ones; the method was immunoSEQ multiplex PCR. The repertoire holds about 47,000 clones, roughly 70% seen once, with about 6.7% in the top ten. The chain carries TRBV2 and TRBJ2-7; 8 nucleotides match TRBD2. The TCR sequence derives from a human donor who received a COVID-19 vaccine. The specimen comprised CD4+ T cells from PBMCs cultured without peptide, sampled after COVID-19 vaccination. The CDR3 sequence is CAGGGTGYEQYF. The CDR3 region has the DNA TGTGCCGGCGGGGGGACGGGGTACGAGCAGTACTTC. The whole variable domain, filled in from reference TRBV2 and TRBJ2-7, reads EPEVTQTPSHQVTQMGQEVILRCVPISNHLYFYWYRQILGQKVEFLVSFYNNEISEKSEIFDDQFSVERPDGSNFTLKIRSTKLEDSAMYFCAGGGTGYEQYFGPGTRLTVT.